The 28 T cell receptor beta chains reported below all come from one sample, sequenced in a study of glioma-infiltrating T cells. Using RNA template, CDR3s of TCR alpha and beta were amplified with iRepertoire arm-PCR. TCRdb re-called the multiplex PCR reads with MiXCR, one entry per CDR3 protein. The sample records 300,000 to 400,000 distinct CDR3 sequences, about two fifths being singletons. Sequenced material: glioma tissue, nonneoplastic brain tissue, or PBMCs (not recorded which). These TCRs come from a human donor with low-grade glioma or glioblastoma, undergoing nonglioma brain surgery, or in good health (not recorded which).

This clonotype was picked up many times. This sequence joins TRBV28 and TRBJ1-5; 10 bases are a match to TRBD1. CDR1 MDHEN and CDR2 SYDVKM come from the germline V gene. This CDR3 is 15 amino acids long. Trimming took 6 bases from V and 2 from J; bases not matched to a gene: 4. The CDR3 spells CASSGQGVRNQPQHF. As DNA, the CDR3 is TGTGCCAGCAGCGGACAGGGGGTTCGCAATCAGCCCCAGCATTTT.

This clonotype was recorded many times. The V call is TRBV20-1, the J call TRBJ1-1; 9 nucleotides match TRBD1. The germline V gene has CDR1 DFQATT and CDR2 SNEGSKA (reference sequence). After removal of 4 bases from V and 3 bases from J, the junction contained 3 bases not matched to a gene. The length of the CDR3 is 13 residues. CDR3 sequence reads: CSANRGLDTEAFF. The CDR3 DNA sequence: TGCAGTGCTAACAGGGGGCTGGACACTGAAGCTTTCTTT.

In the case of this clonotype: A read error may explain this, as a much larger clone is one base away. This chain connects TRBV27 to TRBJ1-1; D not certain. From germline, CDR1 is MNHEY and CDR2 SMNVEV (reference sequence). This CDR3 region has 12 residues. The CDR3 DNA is TGTGCCAGCAGTTACGGCTACACTGAAGCTCTCTTT. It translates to CASSYGYTEALF.

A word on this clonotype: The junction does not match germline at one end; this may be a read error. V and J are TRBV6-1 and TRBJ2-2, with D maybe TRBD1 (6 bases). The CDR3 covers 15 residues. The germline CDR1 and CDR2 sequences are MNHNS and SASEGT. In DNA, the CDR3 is TGTGCCAGCATTGAAAGTACAGGGCATACCGGGGAGCTGTTTTTT. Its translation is CASIESTGHTGELFF.

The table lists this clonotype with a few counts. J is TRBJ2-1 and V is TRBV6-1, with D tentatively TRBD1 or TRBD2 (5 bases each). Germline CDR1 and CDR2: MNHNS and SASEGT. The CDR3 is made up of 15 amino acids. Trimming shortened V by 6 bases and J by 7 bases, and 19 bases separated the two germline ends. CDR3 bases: TGTGCCAGCAGCCGCCCCGGGACCACCTTTAATGAGCAGTTCTTC. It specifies CASSRPGTTFNEQFF.

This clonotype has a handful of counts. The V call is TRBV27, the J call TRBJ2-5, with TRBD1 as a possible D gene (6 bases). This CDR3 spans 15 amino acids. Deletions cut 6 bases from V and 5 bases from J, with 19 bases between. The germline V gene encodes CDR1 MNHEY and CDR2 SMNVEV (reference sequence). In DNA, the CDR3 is TGTGCCAGCAGCTCAATCTACAGGGTGAGGGAGACCCAGTACTTC. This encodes CASSSIYRVRETQYF.

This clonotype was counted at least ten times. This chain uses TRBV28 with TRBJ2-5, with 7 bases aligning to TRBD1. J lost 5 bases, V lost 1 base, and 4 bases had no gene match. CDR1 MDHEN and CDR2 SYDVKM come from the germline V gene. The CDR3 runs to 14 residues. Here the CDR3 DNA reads TGTGCCAGCAGTTTATTGACAGGGTACGAGACCCAGTACTTC. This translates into CASSLLTGYETQYF.

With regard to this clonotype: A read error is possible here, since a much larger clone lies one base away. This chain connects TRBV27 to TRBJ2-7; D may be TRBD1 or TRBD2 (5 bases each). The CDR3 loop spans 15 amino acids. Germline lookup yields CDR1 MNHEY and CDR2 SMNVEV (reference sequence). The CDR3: CASSPGTTQFYEKYF. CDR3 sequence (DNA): TGTGCCAGCAGTCCAGGGACGACGCAGTTCTACGAGAAGTACTTC.

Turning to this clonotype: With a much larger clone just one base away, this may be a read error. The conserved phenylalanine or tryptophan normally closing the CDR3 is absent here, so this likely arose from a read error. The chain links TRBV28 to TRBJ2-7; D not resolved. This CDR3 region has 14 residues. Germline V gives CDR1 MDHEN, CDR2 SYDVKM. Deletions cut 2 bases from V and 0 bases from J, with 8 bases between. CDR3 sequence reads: CASSLGPSSYEQYS. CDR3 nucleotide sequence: TGTGCCAGCAGTTTAGGCCCCAGCTCCTACGAGCAGTACTCC.

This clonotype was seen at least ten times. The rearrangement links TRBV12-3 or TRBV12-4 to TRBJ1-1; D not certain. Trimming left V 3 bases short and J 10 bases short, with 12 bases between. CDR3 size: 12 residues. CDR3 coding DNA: TGTGCCAGCAGTTTCCGGCGGGTGGGAGCTTTCTTT. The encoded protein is CASSFRRVGAFF.

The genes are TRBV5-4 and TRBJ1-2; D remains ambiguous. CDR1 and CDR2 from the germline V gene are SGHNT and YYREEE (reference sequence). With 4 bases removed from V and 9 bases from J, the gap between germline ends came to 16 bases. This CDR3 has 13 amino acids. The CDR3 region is CASSPLTDYSYTF. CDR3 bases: TGTGCCAGCAGCCCCCTGACGGATTATAGCTACACCTTC.

The CDR3 coding sequence is TGTGCCTGGAGTGGGGCCTCGGGACGTAGTGGCGGCTACACCTTC. The encoded protein is CAWSGASGRSGGYTF. The chain couples TRBV30 to TRBJ1-2, with a tentative D call TRBD1 (5 bases). CDR3 size: 15 residues. Germline CDR1 is GTSNPN and CDR2 is SVGIG (reference sequence). V lost 1 base to trimming and J lost 8 bases, with 20 bases between them.

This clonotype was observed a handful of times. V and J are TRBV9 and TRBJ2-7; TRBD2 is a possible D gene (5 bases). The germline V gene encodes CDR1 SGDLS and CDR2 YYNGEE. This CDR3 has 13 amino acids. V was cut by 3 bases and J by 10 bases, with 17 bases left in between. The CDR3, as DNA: TGTGCCAGCAGCGCAGAGATCCGAGGGAGTCAGTACTTC. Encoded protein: CASSAEIRGSQYF.

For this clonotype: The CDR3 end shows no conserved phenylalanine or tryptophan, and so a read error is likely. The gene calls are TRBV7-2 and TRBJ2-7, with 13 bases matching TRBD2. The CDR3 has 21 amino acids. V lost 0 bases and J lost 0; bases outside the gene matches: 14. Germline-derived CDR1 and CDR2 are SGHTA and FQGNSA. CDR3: CASSLAGGRGTSGMISYEQYL. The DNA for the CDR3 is TGTGCCAGCAGCTTAGCTGGCGGACGGGGGACTAGCGGGATGATCTCCTACGAGCAGTACCTC.

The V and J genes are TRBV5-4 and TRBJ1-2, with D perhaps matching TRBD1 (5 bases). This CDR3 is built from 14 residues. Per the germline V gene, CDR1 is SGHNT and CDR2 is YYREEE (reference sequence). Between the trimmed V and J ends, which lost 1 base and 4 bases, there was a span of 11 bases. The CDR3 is CASSLWRGVYGYTF. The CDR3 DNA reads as TGTGCCAGCAGCTTGTGGCGGGGCGTCTATGGCTACACCTTC.

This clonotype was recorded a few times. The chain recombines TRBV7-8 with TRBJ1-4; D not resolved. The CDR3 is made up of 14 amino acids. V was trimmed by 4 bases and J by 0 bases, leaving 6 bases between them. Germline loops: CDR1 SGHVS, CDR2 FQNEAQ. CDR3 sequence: CASSSTPTNEKLFF. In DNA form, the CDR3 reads TGTGCCAGCAGCTCAACACCAACTAATGAAAAACTGTTTTTT.

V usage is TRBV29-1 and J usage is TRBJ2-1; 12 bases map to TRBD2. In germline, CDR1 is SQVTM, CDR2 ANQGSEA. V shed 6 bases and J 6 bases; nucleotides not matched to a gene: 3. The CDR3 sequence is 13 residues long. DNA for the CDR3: TGCAGCGTCCCGACTAGCGGGAGCAATGAGCAGTTCTTC. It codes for CSVPTSGSNEQFF.

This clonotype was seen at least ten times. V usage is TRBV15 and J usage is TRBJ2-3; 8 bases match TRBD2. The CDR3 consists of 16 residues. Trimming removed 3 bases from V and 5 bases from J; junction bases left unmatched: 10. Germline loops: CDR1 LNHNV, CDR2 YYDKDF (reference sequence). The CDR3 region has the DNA TGTGCCACCAGCAGTGCGACTAGCGCGCTGGTAGATACGCAGTATTTT. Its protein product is CATSSATSALVDTQYF.

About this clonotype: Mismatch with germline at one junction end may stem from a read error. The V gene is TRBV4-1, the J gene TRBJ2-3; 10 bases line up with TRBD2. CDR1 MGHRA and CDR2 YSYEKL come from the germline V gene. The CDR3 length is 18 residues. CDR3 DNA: TGCGCCAGCAGCCGATTATATACCTCTAGCGGGAGCCCAGATAGGCAGTATTTT. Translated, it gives CASSRLYTSSGSPDRQYF.

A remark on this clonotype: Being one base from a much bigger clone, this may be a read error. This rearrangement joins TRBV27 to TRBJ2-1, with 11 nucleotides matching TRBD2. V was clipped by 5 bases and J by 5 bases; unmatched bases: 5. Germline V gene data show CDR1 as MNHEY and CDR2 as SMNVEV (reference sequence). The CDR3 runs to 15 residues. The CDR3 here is CASSVETSGNNEQFF. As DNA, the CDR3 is TGTGCCAGCAGTGTAGAGACTAGCGGGAACAATGAGCAGTTCTTC.

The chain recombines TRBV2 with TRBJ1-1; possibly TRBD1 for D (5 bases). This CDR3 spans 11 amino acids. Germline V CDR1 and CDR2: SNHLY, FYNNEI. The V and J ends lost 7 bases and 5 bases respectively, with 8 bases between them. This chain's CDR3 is CASTQGTEAFF. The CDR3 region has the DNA TGTGCCAGCACCCAGGGAACTGAAGCTTTCTTT.

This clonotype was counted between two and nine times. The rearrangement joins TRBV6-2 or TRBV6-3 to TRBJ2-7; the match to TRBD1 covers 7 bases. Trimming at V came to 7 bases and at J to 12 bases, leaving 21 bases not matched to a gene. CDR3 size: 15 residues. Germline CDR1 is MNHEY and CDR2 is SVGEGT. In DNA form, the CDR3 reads TGTGCCAGCACCGACCCGGAGACAGGGAACCTACGGAGGTACTTC. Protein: CASTDPETGNLRRYF.

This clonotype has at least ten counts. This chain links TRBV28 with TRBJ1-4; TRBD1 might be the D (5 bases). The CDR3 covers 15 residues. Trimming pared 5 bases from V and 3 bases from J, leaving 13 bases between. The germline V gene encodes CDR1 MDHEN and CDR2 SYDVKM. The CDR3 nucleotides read TGTGCCAGCAGTCGACCGGGGGGTTCTAATGAAAAACTGTTTTTT. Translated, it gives CASSRPGGSNEKLFF.

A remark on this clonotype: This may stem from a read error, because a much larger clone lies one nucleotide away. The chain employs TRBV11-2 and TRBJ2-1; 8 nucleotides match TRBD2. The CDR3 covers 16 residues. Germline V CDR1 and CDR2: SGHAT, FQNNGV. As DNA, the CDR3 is TGTGCCAGCATCCCGGGGGACGGGGGGGCCTACAATAAGCAGTTCTTC. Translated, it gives CASIPGDGGAYNKQFF.

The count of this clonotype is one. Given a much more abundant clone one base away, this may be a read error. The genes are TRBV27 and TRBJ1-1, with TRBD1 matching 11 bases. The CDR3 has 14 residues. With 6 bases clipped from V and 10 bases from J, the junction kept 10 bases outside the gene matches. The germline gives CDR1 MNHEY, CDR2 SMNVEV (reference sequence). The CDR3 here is CASRAGTGGFGAFF. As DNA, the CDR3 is TGTGCCAGCAGAGCCGGGACAGGGGGGTTTGGAGCTTTCTTT.

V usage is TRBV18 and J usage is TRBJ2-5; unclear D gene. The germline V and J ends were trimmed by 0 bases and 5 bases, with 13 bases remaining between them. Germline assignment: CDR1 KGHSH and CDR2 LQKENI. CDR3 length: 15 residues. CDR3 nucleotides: TGTGCCAGCTCACCACCGGTTGGACCCAGGGAGACCCAGTACTTC. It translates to CASSPPVGPRETQYF.

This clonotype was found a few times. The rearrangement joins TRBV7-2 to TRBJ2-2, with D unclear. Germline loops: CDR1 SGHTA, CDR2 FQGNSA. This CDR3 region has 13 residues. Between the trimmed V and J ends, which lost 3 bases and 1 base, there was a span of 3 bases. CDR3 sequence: CASSFENTGELFF. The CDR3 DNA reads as TGTGCCAGCAGCTTCGAGAACACCGGGGAGCTGTTTTTT. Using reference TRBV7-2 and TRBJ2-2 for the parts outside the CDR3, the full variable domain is GAGVSQSPSNKVTEKGKDVELRCDPISGHTALYWYRQSLGQGLEFLIYFQGNSAPDKSGLPSDRFSAERTGGSVSTLTIQRTQQEDSAVYLCASSFENTGELFFGEGSRLTVL.

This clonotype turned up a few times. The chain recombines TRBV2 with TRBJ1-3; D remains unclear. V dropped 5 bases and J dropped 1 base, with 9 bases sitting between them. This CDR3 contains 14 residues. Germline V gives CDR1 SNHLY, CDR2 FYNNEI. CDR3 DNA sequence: TGTGCCAGCAGTCCTGCCCGTTCTGGAAACACCATATATTTT. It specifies CASSPARSGNTIYF.